This T cell receptor beta chain was documented in a study of CD8 T cells in Susac syndrome. TCR beta sequencing covered blood CD8+ and CD4+ T cells. Included as multiple sclerosis controls were treatment-naive patients who had stable or active relapsing-remitting disease. The authors negatively isolated CD8+ and CD4+ T cells and FACS-enriched TEMRA cells. After extraction with the RNeasy kit, about 0.5 to 1 ug of the RNA was reverse transcribed using random hexamers. The TCR beta CDR3 was amplified by immunoSEQ multiplex PCR across 54 Vbeta, 13 Jbeta. TCRdb passed the immunoSEQ multiplex PCR reads through MiXCR, listing each CDR3 protein once. The sample lists 250,000 to 350,000 distinct CDR3 sequences; roughly 94% were seen once. Comments on this clonotype: An end of the junction does not agree with germline; a read error may underlie this.

The CDR3 is 14 residues long. Germline V lookup: CDR1 SQVTM, CDR2 ANQGSEA. Sequencing was carried out using CD4+ T cells from PBMCs. J is TRBJ1-5 and V is TRBV29-1, with D possibly TRBD1 on 5 matching bases. The clonotype originates from a human donor with multiple sclerosis. CDR3 amino acids: CSVGAGGVGQPQHF. The CDR3 nucleotides are TGTAGCGTTGGAGCGGGGGGTGTTGGTCAGCCCCAGCATTTT.